The present entry profiles one T cell receptor (beta chain) with its context. Its cognate antigen has yet to be identified. No quality values exist for individual bases; no much larger clone is one base distant. The record originates from a study of shared clonotypes between healthy human individuals (dated by TCRdb to 2020 to 2021). At the level of the whole study: A few men and two women, aged 18 to 49 years, made up the cohort. For each donor, CD4 naive and CD4 memory were each run on three plates, CD8 naive on two plates, and CD8 memory on one plate. To estimate repertoire size and how much clonotype sharing occurs between individuals, the study deeply sequenced the blood TCR repertoires of about five healthy adults. To increase sequencing depth and limit assay-specific biases, different laboratories used diverse techniques to prepare libraries and sequence TCR repertoires. Between about 0.9 and 9 billion PBMCs per donor were obtained by leukapheresis. The investigation overall reported the following: Sharing across a few donors was observed for approximately 5% of naive CD4, over 3% of naive CD8, 2.3% of memory CD4, and around 0.4% of memory CD8 clonotypes. Larger estimated clonotype richness was generally found for naive subsets than for memory subsets. Based on pairwise subsampling, the degree of clonotype sharing among donors was expected to be affected by sequencing depth. Sampling was restricted to blood, and TCR repertoires in tissue are likely to differ from TCR repertoires in blood. Higher generation probabilities were observed for clonotypes shared by all four sorted-subset donors than for non-shared clonotypes. Because the study included only a small number of donors, the genetic and exposure-history diversity represented was limited. Rarefaction of sorted-subset datasets indicated incomplete sequencing despite the large sequencing depth.

Using the deep immunoSEQ assay, multiplex PCR amplified TCR CDR3 regions from genomic DNA. Genomic DNA extracted from each cell subset was distributed evenly over all wells of several immunoSEQ 96-well plates, and each plate served as one replicate. For sorted subsets, approximately 200 ng of genomic DNA, equivalent to roughly 33,000 T cell genomes, went into each replicate PCR. The purified libraries were quantified using a Qubit 3.0 fluorometer, sized with a Bioanalyzer 2100, and then quantified again using the KAPA Library Quantification kit. A separate single-read 150-cycle Illumina NextSeq 550 flow cell was used to sequence each immunoSEQ 96-well plate. The study's processing was this. Because the immunoSEQ output included only junctional sequences and no quality scores, the filtering could not be the same as the filtering used for full-length reads. To assign V/J genes and CDR3, sequences were annotated against IMGT germline references using PyIR, a Python wrapper for IgBLAST v1.9. Reads were filtered out if the reads had weak V/J assignments (E-value above 1e-6), no CDR3, stop codons, out-of-frame junctions, or ambiguous translated residues. V3J clonotypes were defined as sequences sharing an identical inferred V gene, J gene, and CDR3 amino acid sequence. Percentage overlap between repertoires was calculated by dividing the number of shared unique clonotypes by the size of the smaller repertoire. Richness of each repertoire was evaluated using RTK rarefaction, the Chao1 estimator, and Recon v2.1 estimates of unobserved clonotypes. For all TCRbeta clonotypes obtained by the gDNA method from a handful of donors, generation probabilities were computed with OLGA. TCRdb took this table from immuneACCESS and kept in-frame rearrangements with V and J called. Such tables lack part of the clones; where checked against another copy, unresolved V genes explain under half of the gap, and the rest is unexplained. The V and J calls and clone size are taken from that table; D and trimming were inferred from the DNA. Across this sample there are about 2.3 million clones, with 85% to 95% seen only once. The ten largest clones capture around 0.4% of the sample.

Healthy HIV-negative adults with no recently reported acute infections or vaccinations were included as donors. Only Caucasian adults living in Nashville, Tennessee, USA were represented among the donors. CD4+ T cells were enriched by magnetic negative selection, after which naive cells were positively selected on CD45RA and the negative fraction was taken as the memory subset. Blood was obtained by leukapheresis, after which PBMCs were separated by Ficoll-Histopaque density gradient centrifugation and cryopreserved in liquid nitrogen vapor phase. Purity and quantity of every magnetically sorted T cell population were checked by analytical flow cytometry. Each sorted fraction had its genomic DNA isolated and then quantified by UV absorbance on a Nanodrop 2000c. Trimming removed 0 bases from V and 5 bases from J, leaving 4 bases between the germline ends. Measured from the cysteine to the phenylalanine, the CDR3 is 11 residues long. Only the CDR3 portion is preserved as DNA: 33 bases, with reading frame beginning at the first base. In the germline V gene (reference sequence), CDR1 corresponds to DFQATT and CDR2 to SNEGSKA.

This receptor was obtained from a man between 18 and 29 years old in good health. Some clones in this sample may be carry-over from other donors' samples. Rearrangement joined TRBV20-1 to TRBJ2-5; the D gene is unclear. The specimen sequenced was naive CD4+ T cells from PBMCs. The sample's cell subset or site label is to be understood as: CD45RA+ positively selected. The CDR3 region reads CSARDWETQYF. At the DNA level, the sequence is TGCAGTGCTAGAGATTGGGAGACCCAGTACTTC.